These 14 T cell receptor beta chains originate from one sample sequenced in a study of cytomegalovirus exposure and HLA in healthy donors (dated by TCRdb to the late 2010s). Receptor amplification or capture employed the immunoSEQ multiplex PCR assay. For the multiplex PCR, a mixture combining 60 forward primers for TCR Vbeta segments and 13 reverse primers for TCR Jbeta segments was used. Here the immuneACCESS table is served through TCRdb, limited to in-frame sequences with V and J called. Missing clones are a known gap in these copies; in checked studies unresolved V genes cover under half, and the rest lacks a known reason. The sample table records around 100,000 clones; 55% to 80% of these occur just once. Together, the top ten hold around 4.8% of the sample. Sample: PBMCs. The source of these receptors is a human donor in good health.

The chain carries TRBV25-1 and TRBJ2-2; 8 bases match TRBD1. CDR3 length: 16 residues. The ends lost 3 bases at V and 4 bases at J; junction bases unmatched: 7. Germline V gene lookup returns CDR1 MGHDK and CDR2 SYGVNS. The CDR3: CASSDSGRGPTGELFF. CDR3 nucleotides: TGTGCCAGCAGTGATTCGGGCAGGGGGCCCACCGGGGAGCTGTTTTTT. The full variable domain, in which reference TRBV25-1 and TRBJ2-2 provide the parts outside the CDR3, is EADIYQTPRYLVIGTGKKITLECSQTMGHDKMYWYQQDPGMELHLIHYSYGVNSTEKGDLSSESTVSRIRTEHFPLTLESARPSHTSQYLCASSDSGRGPTGELFFGEGSRLTVL.

The rearrangement joins TRBV19 to TRBJ2-5; maybe TRBD2 (6 bases). The germline V and J ends were trimmed by 6 bases and 4 bases, with 15 bases remaining between them. CDR3 length equals 14 residues. Germline CDR1 reads LNHDA; CDR2 reads SQIVND (reference sequence). CDR3 bases: TGTGCCAGTAGACCTACCGGGACTTTAGAGACCCAGTACTTC. Its protein is CASRPTGTLETQYF.

The rearrangement joins TRBV7-8 to TRBJ1-5; 9 bases are shared with TRBD1. V lost 5 bases, J lost 4 bases, and 6 bases stayed unmatched. The CDR3 sequence is 15 residues long. CDR1 and CDR2 (germline): SGHVS, FQNEAQ. Here the CDR3 DNA reads TGTGCCAGCAGCCCGGCCGGGACAGGGAATCAGCCCCAGCATTTT. Protein sequence: CASSPAGTGNQPQHF. The variable domain in full, completed from reference TRBV7-8 and TRBJ1-5, reads GAGVSQSPRYKVAKRGQDVALRCDPISGHVSLFWYQQALGQGPEFLTYFQNEAQLDKSGLPSDRFFAERPEGSVSTLKIQRTQQEDSAVYLCASSPAGTGNQPQHFGDGTRLSIL.

J is TRBJ1-1 and V is TRBV11-2, with no clear D. The germline gives CDR1 SGHAT, CDR2 FQNNGV. The CDR3 length is 12 residues. The V gene lost 6 bases and the J gene lost 6 bases, with 11 bases spanning the gap. The CDR3 sequence: CASRGLGAEAFF. In DNA form, the CDR3 reads TGTGCCAGCAGAGGATTGGGAGCTGAAGCTTTCTTT.

This clone was counted once. V gene TRBV19 combines with J gene TRBJ2-2; D call uncertain. V was pared by 6 bases and J by 1 base, with 6 bases between. The CDR3 has 13 amino acids. Germline V gene lookup returns CDR1 LNHDA and CDR2 SQIVND (reference sequence). CDR3: CASSPVNTGELFF. CDR3 sequence (DNA): TGTGCCAGTAGCCCCGTGAACACCGGGGAGCTGTTTTTT.

The sample holds a few counts of this clone. The V call is TRBV2, the J call TRBJ2-3, with 9 positions matching TRBD1. The J segment lost 6 bases and the V segment lost 0 bases, leaving 7 bases of the junction unmatched. Germline V CDR1 and CDR2: SNHLY, FYNNEI. The CDR3 covers 16 residues. The CDR3 DNA is TGTGCCAGCAGTGAAGCCCGGACAGGGGCGCGGGATACGCAGTATTTT. Translation: CASSEARTGARDTQYF.

The chain recombines TRBV30 with TRBJ2-7; D perhaps matches TRBD1 (6 bases). Germline CDR1 is GTSNPN and CDR2 is SVGIG (reference sequence). V was shortened by 2 bases and J by 2 bases, with 10 bases between the two germline ends. The CDR3 totals 13 residues. CDR3 sequence: CAWSPGAPYEQYF. For the CDR3, the DNA is TGTGCCTGGAGTCCAGGGGCCCCCTACGAGCAGTACTTC. Drawing the rest from reference TRBV30 and TRBJ2-7, the complete variable domain is SQTIHQWPATLVQPVGSPLSLECTVEGTSNPNLYWYRQAAGRGLQLLFYSVGIGQISSEVPQNLSASRPQDRQFILSSKKLLLSDSGFYLCAWSPGAPYEQYFGPGTRLTVT.

DNA of the CDR3: TGTGCCACCAGCAGTGATCGACTAGGGAGCACAGATACGCAGTATTTT. The encoded protein is CATSSDRLGSTDTQYF. The chain couples TRBV15 to TRBJ2-3, with D maybe TRBD2 (6 bases). The V end lost 3 bases, the J end lost 0 bases, and 13 bases lay between the germline ends. The length of the CDR3 is 16 residues. Germline V gene sequence: CDR1 LNHNV, CDR2 YYDKDF (reference sequence).

This clone turned up a few times. This chain links TRBV30 with TRBJ2-1; TRBD2 matches 10 bases. The J segment lost 8 bases and the V segment lost 0 bases, leaving 4 bases of the junction unmatched. The CDR3 consists of 14 residues. Germline V gene sequence: CDR1 GTSNPN, CDR2 SVGIG (reference sequence). In DNA form, the CDR3 reads TGTGCCTGGAGTGTAGCGGGAGGGTGGGATGAGCAGTTCTTC. It yields the protein CAWSVAGGWDEQFF.

The chain uses TRBV2 and TRBJ2-7; 16 bases fit TRBD2. V gave up 3 bases and J gave up 5 bases; unmatched junction bases: 10. Germline loops: CDR1 SNHLY, CDR2 FYNNEI. The CDR3 is 18 residues long. Here the CDR3 reads CASSDPTGTSGRADEQYF. DNA of the CDR3: TGTGCCAGCAGTGACCCAACCGGGACTAGCGGGAGGGCCGACGAGCAGTACTTC.

V usage is TRBV5-1 and J usage is TRBJ2-1, with 7 bases aligning to TRBD2. In germline, CDR1 is SGHRS, CDR2 YFSETQ. This CDR3 has 14 amino acids. With V trimmed by 0 bases and J by 5 bases, 2 bases remained unmatched. The CDR3 sequence is CASSLVGTNNEQFF. The CDR3 nucleotides read TGCGCCAGCAGCTTGGTCGGGACTAACAATGAGCAGTTCTTC.

This clone was seen a single time. The gene calls are TRBV5-6 and TRBJ2-2; D call uncertain. The V gene's germline CDR1 is SGHDT and CDR2 YYEEEE. CDR3 length: 14 amino acids. V was cut by 0 bases and J by 3 bases, with 6 bases left in between. The CDR3 reads CASSLAADTGELFF. CDR3 bases: TGTGCCAGCAGCTTGGCCGCAGACACCGGGGAGCTGTTTTTT.

The V gene is TRBV6-5, the J gene TRBJ2-1; 8 bases are shared with TRBD2. V shed 5 bases and J 4 bases; nucleotides not matched to a gene: 4. Germline V lookup: CDR1 MNHEY, CDR2 SVGAGI. This CDR3 spans 14 amino acids. For the CDR3, the DNA is TGTGCCAGCAGTGTAGCGGGACCATACAATGAGCAGTTCTTC. Its translation: CASSVAGPYNEQFF.

CDR3 loop: CASSSGQTPYEQYF. In DNA, the CDR3 is TGTGCCAGCAGTTCAGGGCAGACTCCCTACGAGCAGTACTTC. The chain employs TRBV28 and TRBJ2-7; the D gene is possibly TRBD1 (5 bases). Germline-derived CDR1 and CDR2 are MDHEN and SYDVKM. Trimming cost V 4 bases and J 2 bases, with 12 bases left between them. The CDR3 is 14 residues long.